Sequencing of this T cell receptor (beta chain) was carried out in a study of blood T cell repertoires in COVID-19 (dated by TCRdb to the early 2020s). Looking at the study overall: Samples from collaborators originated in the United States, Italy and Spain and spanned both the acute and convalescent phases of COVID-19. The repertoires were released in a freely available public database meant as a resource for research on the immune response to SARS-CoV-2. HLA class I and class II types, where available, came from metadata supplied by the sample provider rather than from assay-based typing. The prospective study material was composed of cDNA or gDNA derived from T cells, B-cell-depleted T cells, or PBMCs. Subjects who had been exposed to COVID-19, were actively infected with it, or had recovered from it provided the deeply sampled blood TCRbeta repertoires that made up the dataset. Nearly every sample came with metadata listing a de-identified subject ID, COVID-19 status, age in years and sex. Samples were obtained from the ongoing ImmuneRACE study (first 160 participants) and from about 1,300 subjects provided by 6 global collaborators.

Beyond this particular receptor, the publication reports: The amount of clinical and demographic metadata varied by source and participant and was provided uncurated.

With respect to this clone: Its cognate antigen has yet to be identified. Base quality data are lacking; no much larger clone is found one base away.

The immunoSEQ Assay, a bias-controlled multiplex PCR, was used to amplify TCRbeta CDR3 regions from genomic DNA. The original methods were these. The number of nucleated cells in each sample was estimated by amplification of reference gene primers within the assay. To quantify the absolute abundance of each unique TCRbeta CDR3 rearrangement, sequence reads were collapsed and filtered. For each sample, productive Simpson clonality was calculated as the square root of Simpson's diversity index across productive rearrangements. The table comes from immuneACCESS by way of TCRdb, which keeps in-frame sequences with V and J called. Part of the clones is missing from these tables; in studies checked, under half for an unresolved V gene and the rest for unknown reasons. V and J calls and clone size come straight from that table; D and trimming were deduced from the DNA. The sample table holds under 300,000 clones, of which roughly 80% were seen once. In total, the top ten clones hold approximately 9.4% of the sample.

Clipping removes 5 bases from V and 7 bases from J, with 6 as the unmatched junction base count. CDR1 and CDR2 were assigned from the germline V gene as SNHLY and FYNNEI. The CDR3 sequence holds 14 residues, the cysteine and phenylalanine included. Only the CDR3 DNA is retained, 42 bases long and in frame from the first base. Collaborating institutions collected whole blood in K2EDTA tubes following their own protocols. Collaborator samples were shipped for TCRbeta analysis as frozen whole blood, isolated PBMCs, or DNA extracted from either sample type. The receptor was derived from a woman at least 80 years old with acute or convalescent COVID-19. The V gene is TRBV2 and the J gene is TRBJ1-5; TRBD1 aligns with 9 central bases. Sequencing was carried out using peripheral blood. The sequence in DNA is TGTGCCAGCAGTCTAACAGGGGGCGTCCAGCCCCAGCATTTT. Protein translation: CASSLTGGVQPQHF.